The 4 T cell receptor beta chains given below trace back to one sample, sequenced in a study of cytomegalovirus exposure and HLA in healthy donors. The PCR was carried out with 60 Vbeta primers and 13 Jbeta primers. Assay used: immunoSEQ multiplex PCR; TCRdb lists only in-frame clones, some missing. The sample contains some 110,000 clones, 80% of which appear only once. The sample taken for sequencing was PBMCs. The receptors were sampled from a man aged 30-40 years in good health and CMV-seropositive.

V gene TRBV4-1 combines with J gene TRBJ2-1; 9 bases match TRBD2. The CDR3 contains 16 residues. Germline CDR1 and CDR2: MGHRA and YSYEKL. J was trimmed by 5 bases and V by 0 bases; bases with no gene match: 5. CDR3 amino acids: CASSQERSGGHNEQFF. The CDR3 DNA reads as TGCGCCAGCAGCCAAGAACGAAGCGGGGGGCACAATGAGCAGTTCTTC.

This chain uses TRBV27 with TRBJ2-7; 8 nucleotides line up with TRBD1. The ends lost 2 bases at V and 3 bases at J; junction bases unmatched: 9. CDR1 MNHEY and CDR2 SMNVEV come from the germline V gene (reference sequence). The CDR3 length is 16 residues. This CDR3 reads CASSLSRRGLDYEQYF. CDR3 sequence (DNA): TGTGCCAGCAGTTTAAGTCGCAGGGGGCTCGACTACGAGCAGTACTTC.

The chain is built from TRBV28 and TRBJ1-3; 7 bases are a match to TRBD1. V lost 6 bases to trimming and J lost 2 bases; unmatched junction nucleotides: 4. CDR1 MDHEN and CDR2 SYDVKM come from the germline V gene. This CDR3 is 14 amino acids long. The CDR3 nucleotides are TGTGCCAGCAGGGAGGGGGCACCTGGAAACACCATATATTTT. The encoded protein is CASREGAPGNTIYF.

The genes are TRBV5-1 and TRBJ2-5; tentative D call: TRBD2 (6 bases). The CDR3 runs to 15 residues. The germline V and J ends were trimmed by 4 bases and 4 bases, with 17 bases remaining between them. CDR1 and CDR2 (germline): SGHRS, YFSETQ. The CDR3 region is CASSGRGGGLETQYF. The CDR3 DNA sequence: TGCGCCAGCAGCGGACGTGGAGGAGGGCTAGAGACCCAGTACTTC. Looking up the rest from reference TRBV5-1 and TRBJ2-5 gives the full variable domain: KAGVTQTPRYLIKTRGQQVTLSCSPISGHRSVSWYQQTPGQGLQFLFEYFSETQRNKGNFPGRFSGRQFSNSRSEMNVSTLELGDSALYLCASSGRGGGLETQYFGPGTRLLVL.